This TCR beta chain originates from a study of blood T cell repertoires in COVID-19. Study-wide context: Donors in the United States, Italy and Spain gave samples during acute or convalescent COVID-19. Nucleic acid was either cDNA or gDNA, and it came from T cells, B-cell-depleted T cells, or PBMCs.

Assay used: immunoSEQ multiplex PCR; TCRdb lists only in-frame clones, some missing. The sample contains around 180,000 clones, 70% to 90% of which appear only once. Trimming removed 6 bases at V and 5 bases at J, with 14 bases between. This CDR3 comprises 14 residues. Germline CDR1 MDHEN, CDR2 SYDVKM. This clone appeared a single time. This receptor was taken from a man aged 65 to 79 with active or convalescent COVID-19. Sequencing was done on a sample of peripheral blood. The chain has TRBV28 and TRBJ2-1; D perhaps matches TRBD2 (6 bases). The CDR3 protein is CASRLIAAHNEQFF. The CDR3 DNA follows: TGTGCCAGCAGACTCATAGCGGCTCACAATGAGCAGTTCTTC.